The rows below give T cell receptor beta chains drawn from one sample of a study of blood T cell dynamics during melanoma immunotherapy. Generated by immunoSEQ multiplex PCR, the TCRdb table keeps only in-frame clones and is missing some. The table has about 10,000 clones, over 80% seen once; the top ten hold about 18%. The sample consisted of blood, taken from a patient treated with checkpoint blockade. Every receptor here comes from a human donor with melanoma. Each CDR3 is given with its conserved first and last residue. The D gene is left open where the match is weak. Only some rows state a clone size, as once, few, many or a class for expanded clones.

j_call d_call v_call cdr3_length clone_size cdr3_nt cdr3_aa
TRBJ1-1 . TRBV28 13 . TGTGCCAGCAGCGGGACGACCCGATCTGAAGCTTTCTTT CASSGTTRSEAFF
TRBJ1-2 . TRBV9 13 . TGTGCCAGCAGTGTACAGGGTAACTATGGCTACACCTTC CASSVQGNYGYTF
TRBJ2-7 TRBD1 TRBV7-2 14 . TGTGCCAGCAGCCCCGGGACAGGGGGCTACGAGCAGTACTTC CASSPGTGGYEQYF
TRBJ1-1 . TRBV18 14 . TGTGCCAGCTCGGCAGGGGTTGGTAACACTGAAGCTTTCTTT CASSAGVGNTEAFF
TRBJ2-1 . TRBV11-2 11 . TGTGCCAGCAGCTTAGCGGGATTGGAATTCTTC CASSLAGLEFF
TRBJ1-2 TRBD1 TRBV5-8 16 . TGTGCCAGCAGCTTGGTCGCAGGGGGAAGTGACTATGGCTACACCTTC CASSLVAGGSDYGYTF
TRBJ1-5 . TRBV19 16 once TGTGCCAGTAGTACGTTACAGGGAGGTAGCAATCAGCCCCAGCATTTT CASSTLQGGSNQPQHF
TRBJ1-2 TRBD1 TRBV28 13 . TGTGCCAGCTGGCTCGGGACAGGGGGCGGCTACACCTTC CASWLGTGGGYTF
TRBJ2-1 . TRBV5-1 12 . TGCGCCAGCAGGGAGGGGGGAAATGAGCAGTTCTTC CASREGGNEQFF
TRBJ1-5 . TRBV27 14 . TGTGCCAGCAGTTTTGGACAAATCAATCAGCCCCAGCATTTT CASSFGQINQPQHF